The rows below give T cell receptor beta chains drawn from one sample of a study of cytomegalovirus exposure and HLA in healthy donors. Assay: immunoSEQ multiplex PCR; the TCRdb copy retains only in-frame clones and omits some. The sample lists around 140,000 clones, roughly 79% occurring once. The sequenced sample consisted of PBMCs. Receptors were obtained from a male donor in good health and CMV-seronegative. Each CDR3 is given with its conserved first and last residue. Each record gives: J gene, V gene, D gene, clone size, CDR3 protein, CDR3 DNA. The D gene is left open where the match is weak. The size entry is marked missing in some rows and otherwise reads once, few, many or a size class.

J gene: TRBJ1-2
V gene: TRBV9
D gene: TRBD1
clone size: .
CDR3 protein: CASSDNTGGNGYTF
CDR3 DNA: TGTGCCAGCAGCGATAACACAGGGGGCAATGGCTACACCTTC

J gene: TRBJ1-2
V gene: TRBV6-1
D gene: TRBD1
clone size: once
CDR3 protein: CASSGTGSANYGYTF
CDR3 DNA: TGTGCCAGCAGTGGGACAGGGTCAGCTAACTATGGCTACACCTTC

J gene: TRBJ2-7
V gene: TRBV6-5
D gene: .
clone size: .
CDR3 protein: CASIKLGQSYEQYF
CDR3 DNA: TGTGCCAGCATTAAGTTGGGACAATCCTACGAGCAGTACTTC

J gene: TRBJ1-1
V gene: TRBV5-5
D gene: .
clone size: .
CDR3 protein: CASSFDGRKEAFF
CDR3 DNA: TGTGCCAGCAGCTTCGACGGGAGGAAAGAAGCTTTCTTT

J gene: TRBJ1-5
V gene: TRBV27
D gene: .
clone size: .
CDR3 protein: CASSLSGDIYSNQPQHF
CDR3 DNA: TGTGCCAGCAGTTTATCGGGGGACATTTATAGCAATCAGCCCCAGCATTTT

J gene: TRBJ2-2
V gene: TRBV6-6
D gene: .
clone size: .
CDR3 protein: CASSYQGTPSAGELFF
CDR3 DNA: TGTGCCAGCAGTTACCAGGGGACACCTTCGGCCGGGGAGCTGTTTTTT

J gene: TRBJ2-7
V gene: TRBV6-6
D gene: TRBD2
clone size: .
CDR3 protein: CASSFRLADEQYF
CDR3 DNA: TGTGCCAGCAGTTTCCGACTAGCCGACGAGCAGTACTTC

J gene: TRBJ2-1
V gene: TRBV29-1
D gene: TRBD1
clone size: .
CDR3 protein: CSVEESRDRAFF
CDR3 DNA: TGCAGCGTTGAAGAGTCGAGGGACAGAGCATTCTTC

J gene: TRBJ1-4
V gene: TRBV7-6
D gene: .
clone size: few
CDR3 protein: CASSEQVGEKLFF
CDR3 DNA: TGTGCCAGCAGCGAACAGGTGGGGGAAAAACTGTTTTTT

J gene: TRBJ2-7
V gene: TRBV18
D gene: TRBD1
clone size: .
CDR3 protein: CASSQPGQPYEQYF
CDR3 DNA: TGTGCCAGCTCACAGCCGGGACAGCCCTACGAGCAGTACTTC

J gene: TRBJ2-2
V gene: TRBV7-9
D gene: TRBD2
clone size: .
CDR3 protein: CASSPPWVAGGQGGELFF
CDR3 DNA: TGTGCCAGCAGCCCCCCCTGGGTAGCGGGGGGGCAAGGCGGGGAGCTGTTTTTT

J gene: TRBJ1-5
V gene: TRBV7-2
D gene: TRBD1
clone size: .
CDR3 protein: CASSLAGQGFQPQHF
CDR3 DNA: TGTGCCAGCAGCTTAGCCGGACAGGGGTTTCAGCCCCAGCATTTT

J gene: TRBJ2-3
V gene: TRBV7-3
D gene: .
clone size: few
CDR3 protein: CASSPTHSTDTQYF
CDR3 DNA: TGTGCCAGCAGCCCAACTCATAGCACAGATACGCAGTATTTT

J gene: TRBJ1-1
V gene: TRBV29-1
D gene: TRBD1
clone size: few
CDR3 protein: CSADRGDEAFF
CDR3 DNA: TGCAGCGCTGACAGGGGTGATGAAGCTTTCTTT

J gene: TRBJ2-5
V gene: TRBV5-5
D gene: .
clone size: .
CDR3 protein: CASSLGSERETQYF
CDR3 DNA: TGTGCCAGCAGCTTGGGCAGTGAGCGAGAGACCCAGTACTTC

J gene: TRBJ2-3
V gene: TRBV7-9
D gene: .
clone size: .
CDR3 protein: CASSLGPGSTDTQYF
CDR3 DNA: TGTGCCAGCAGCTTAGGCCCGGGGAGCACAGATACGCAGTATTTT

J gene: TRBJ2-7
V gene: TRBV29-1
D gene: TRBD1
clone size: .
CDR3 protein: CSIPGTGEYEQYF
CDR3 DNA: TGCAGCATCCCCGGGACAGGGGAGTACGAGCAGTACTTC

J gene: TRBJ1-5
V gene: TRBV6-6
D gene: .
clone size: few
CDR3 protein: CASSYSGGRQPQHF
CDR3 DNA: TGTGCCAGCAGTTACTCGGGGGGAAGGCAGCCCCAGCATTTT

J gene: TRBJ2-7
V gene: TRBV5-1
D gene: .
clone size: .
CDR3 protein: CASSLLPGHSYEQYF
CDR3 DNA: TGCGCCAGCAGCCTCCTACCCGGACATTCCTACGAGCAGTACTTC

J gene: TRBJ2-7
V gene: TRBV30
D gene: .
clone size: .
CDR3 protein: CAWSVQDSSYEQYF
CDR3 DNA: TGTGCCTGGAGTGTACAGGACAGTTCCTACGAGCAGTACTTC

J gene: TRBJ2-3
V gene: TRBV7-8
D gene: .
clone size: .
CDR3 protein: CASSPPRADTQYF
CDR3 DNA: TGTGCCAGCAGCCCTCCCCGGGCAGATACGCAGTATTTT

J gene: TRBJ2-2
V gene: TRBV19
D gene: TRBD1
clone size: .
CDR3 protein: CASSKTGANTGELFF
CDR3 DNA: TGTGCCAGTAGTAAGACAGGGGCGAACACCGGGGAGCTGTTTTTT

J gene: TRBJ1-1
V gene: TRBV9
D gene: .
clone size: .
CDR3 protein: CASAPGRRTEAFF
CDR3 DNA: TGTGCCAGCGCCCCAGGGCGACGCACTGAAGCTTTCTTT

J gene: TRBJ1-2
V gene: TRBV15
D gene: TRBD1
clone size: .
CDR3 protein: CATSTGQEGGYYTF
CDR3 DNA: TGTGCCACCAGCACCGGACAGGAAGGGGGTTACTACACCTTC

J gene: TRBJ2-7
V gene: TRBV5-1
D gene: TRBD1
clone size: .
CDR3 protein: CASSSATGGAEQYF
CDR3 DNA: TGCGCCAGCAGCTCGGCGACAGGGGGCGCCGAGCAGTACTTC

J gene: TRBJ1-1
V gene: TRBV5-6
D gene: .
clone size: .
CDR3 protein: CASSLAGWGRLNTEAFF
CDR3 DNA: TGTGCCAGCAGCTTGGCCGGCTGGGGGCGGCTGAACACTGAAGCTTTCTTT

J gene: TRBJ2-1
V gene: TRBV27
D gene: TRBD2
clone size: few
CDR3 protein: CASSLSISGGYNEQFF
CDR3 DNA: TGTGCCAGCAGTTTATCGATTAGCGGGGGGTACAATGAGCAGTTCTTC

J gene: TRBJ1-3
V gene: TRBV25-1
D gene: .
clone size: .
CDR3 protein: CASKADPGNTIYF
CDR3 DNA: TGTGCCAGCAAGGCGGATCCTGGAAACACCATATATTTT

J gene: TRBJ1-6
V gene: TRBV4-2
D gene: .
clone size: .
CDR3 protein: CASSQDSFYNSPLHF
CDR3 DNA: TGTGCCAGCAGCCAAGATAGTTTCTATAATTCACCCCTCCACTTT

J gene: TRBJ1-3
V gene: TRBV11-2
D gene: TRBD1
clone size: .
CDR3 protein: CASSFKRTGTSGNTIYF
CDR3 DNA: TGTGCCAGCAGCTTTAAAAGGACAGGGACCTCTGGAAACACCATATATTTT

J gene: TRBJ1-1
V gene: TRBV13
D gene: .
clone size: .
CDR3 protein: CASSSLEGRGTEAFF
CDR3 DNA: TGTGCCAGCAGCTCCCTAGAGGGGAGGGGCACTGAAGCTTTCTTT

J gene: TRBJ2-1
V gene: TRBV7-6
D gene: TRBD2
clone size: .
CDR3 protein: CASSLAPGLGGPDEQFF
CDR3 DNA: TGTGCCAGCAGCTTAGCACCGGGACTAGGAGGTCCGGATGAGCAGTTCTTC

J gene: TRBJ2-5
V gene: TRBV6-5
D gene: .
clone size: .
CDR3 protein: CASSHGRTVQETQYF
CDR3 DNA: TGTGCCAGCAGTCACGGGAGGACAGTTCAAGAGACCCAGTACTTC

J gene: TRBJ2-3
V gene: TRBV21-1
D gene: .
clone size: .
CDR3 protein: CASSNGRKVYTQYF
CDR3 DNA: TGTGCCAGCAGCAACGGCAGGAAAGTTTATACGCAGTATTTT

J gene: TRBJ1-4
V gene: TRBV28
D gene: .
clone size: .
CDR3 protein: CATTQTTNEKLFF
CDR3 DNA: TGTGCCACCACCCAGACAACTAATGAAAAACTGTTTTTT

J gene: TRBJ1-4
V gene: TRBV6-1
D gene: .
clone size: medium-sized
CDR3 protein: CASSEAPTGGELFF
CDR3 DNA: TGTGCCAGCAGTGAAGCCCCGACAGGTGGGGAACTGTTTTTT

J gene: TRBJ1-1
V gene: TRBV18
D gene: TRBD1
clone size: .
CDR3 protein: CASSPDGTGTQAFF
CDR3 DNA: TGTGCCAGCTCACCCGACGGGACAGGGACCCAAGCTTTCTTT

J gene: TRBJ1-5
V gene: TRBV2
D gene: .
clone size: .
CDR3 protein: CASSERAGAPSNQPQHF
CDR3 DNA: TGTGCCAGCAGTGAAAGGGCAGGGGCACCTAGCAATCAGCCCCAGCATTTT